This T cell receptor (beta chain) comes out of a study of blood T cells in healthy people across ages. Study results and caveats: Significant beta diversity loss was already apparent by age 40, declining roughly linearly. It was the long-lived donors that had more naive CD4+ cells and higher diversity than aged donors. Estimates based on one million T cells were treated as lower bounds.

The authors ran a second PCR of 7 to 11 cycles using a sample-barcoded 5' primer and a J-beta primer mix. Via MiXCR, TCRdb re-called the 5' RACE reads, giving one row per CDR3 protein. The table shows over 600,000 distinct CDR3 sequences, with approximately 40% occurring only once. On this clonotype: Its cognate antigen is unknown.

The source of this sequence is a man older than 75 in good health. The sequenced material came from blood.

In DNA, the CDR3 is TGCAGCGACCTTGGGGCGGGACAGCACTATGGCTACACCTTC. Translating gives CSDLGAGQHYGYTF. The V and J genes are TRBV29-1 and TRBJ1-2; 7 bases are a match to TRBD1. J lost 3 bases, V lost 7 bases, and 11 bases had no gene match. Germline CDR1 reads SQVTM; CDR2 reads ANQGSEA. The CDR3 extends over 14 amino acids.